The subject of this entry is one T cell receptor beta chain. Its specificity is not known. The data were obtained in a study of cytomegalovirus exposure and HLA in healthy donors. Turning to the study itself: HLA-typed donors were the source of around 87 million unique TCRs, which an early data release held.

This CDR3 has 14 residues. V lost 1 base to trimming and J lost 7 bases, with 11 bases between them. CDR1 and CDR2 from the germline V gene are MNHEY and SVGAGI. The primer mix had 60 Vbeta and 13 Jbeta primers. TCRdb keeps only in-frame clones here, not all; method: immunoSEQ multiplex PCR. This table lists about 160,000 clones. Findings and limits, study-wide: Relative to the approximately 680-donor mean, N-insertions were reportedly fewer in an Asian-associated ancestry cluster in a later analysis. Most TCRs appeared rarely, but some public TCRs recurred in many donors.

The sequence derives from a man aged 25-45 years in good health and CMV-seronegative. The specimen sequenced was PBMCs. The chain links TRBV6-5 to TRBJ1-5, with D unclear. CDR3: CASSYYGVRQPQHF. In DNA, the CDR3 is TGTGCCAGCAGTTACTACGGGGTCCGACAGCCCCAGCATTTT.